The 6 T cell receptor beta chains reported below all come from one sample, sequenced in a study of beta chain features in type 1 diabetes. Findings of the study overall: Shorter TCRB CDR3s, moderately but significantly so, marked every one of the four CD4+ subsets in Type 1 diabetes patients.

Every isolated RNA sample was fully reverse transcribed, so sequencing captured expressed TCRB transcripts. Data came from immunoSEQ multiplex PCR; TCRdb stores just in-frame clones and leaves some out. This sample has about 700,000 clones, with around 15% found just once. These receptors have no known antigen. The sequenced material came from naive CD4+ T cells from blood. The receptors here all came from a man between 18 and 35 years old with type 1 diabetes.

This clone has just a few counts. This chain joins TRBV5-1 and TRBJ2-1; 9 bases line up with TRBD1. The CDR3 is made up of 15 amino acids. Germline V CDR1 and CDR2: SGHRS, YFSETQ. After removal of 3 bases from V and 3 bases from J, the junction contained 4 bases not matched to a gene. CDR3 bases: TGCGCCAGCAGCTCCGGACAGGGGCTCTACAATGAGCAGTTCTTC. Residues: CASSSGQGLYNEQFF.

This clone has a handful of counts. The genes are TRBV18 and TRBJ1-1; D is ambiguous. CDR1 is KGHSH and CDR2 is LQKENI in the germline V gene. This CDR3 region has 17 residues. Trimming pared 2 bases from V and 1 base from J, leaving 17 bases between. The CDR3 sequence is CASSPFSPPDGNTEAFF. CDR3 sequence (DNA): TGTGCCAGCTCACCATTTTCTCCCCCCGACGGGAACACTGAAGCTTTCTTT.

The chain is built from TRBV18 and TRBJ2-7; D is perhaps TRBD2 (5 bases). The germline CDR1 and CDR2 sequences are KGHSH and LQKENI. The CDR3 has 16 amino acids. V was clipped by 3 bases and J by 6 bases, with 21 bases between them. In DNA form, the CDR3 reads TGTGCCAGCTCACCCCAGATCGCGGGCGGATCAGGCGAGCAGTACTTC. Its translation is CASSPQIAGGSGEQYF.

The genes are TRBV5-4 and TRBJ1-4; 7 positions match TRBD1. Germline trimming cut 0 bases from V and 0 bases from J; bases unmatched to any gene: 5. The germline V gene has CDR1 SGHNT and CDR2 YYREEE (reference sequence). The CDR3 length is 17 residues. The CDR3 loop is CASSLGQGPATNEKLFF. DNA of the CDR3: TGTGCCAGCAGCTTGGGACAGGGACCTGCAACTAATGAAAAACTGTTTTTT.

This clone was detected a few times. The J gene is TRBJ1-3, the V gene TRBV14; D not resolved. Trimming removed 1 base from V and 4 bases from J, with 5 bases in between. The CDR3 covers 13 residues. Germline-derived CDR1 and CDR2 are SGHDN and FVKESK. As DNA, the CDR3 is TGTGCCAGCAGCCAAGTGTTCGGAAACACCATATATTTT. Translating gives CASSQVFGNTIYF.

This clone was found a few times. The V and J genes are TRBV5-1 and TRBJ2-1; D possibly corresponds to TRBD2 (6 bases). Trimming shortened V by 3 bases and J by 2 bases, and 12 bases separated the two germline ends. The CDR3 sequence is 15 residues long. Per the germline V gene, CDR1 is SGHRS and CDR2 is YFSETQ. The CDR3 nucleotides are TGCGCCAGCAGCTCGTCTAGCGACCCCTACAATGAGCAGTTCTTC. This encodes CASSSSSDPYNEQFF.